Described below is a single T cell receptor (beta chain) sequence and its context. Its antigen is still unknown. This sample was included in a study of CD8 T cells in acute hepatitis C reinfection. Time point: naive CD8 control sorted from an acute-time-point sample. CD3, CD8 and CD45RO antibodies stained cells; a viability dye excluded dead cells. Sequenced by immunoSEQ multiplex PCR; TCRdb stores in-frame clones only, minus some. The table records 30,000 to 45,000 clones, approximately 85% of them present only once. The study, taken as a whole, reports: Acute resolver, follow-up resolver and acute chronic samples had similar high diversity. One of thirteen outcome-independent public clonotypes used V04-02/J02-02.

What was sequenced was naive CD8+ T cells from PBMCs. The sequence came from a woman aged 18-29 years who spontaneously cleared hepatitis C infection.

The DNA of the CDR3 is TGTGCCAGCAGTGGAATAGCGGGACCGAGCTCCTACGAGCAGTACTTC. This gives the protein CASSGIAGPSSYEQYF. V and J are TRBV5-6 and TRBJ2-7; 8 bases agree with TRBD2. Losses at the gene ends were 5 bases for V and 0 bases for J; bases not matched to a gene: 10. CDR3 length: 16 amino acids. In germline, CDR1 is SGHDT, CDR2 YYEEEE.